Shown below are 7 T cell receptor beta chains from a single sample sequenced in a study of cytomegalovirus exposure and HLA in healthy donors. The PCR contained 60 Vbeta and 13 Jbeta primers. Assay used: immunoSEQ multiplex PCR; TCRdb lists only in-frame clones, some missing. Its table lists 60,000 to 65,000 clones. The sample consisted of PBMCs. Receptor source: a woman aged 18-29 years in good health and CMV-seronegative.

The rearrangement links TRBV10-3 to TRBJ2-2; 14 nucleotides align to TRBD2. With 2 bases clipped from V and 6 bases from J, the junction kept 8 bases outside the gene matches. Germline V CDR1 and CDR2: ENHRY, SYGVKD. The CDR3 is 18 amino acids. The CDR3 sequence: CAISEGLAGGEGPGELFF. The CDR3 DNA reads TGTGCCATCAGTGAGGGACTAGCGGGAGGAGAAGGTCCCGGGGAGCTGTTTTTT.

To note about this clone: A read error may account for a junction end that differs from germline. The chain couples TRBV7-6 to TRBJ1-1; D uncertain. Germline V gene sequence: CDR1 SGHVS, CDR2 FNYEAQ. This CDR3 is 15 amino acids long. CDR3 nucleotides: TGTGCCAGCAGCTTAGGTCCGGGAGGTGACACTGAAGATTTCTTT. Translating gives CASSLGPGGDTEDFF.

The chain links TRBV5-4 to TRBJ2-3; 11 positions match TRBD2. Germline V gene data show CDR1 as SGHNT and CDR2 as YYREEE (reference sequence). The CDR3 has 15 amino acids. The V segment lost 4 bases and the J segment 1 base; nucleotides outside the gene matches: 2. The CDR3 nucleotides are TGTGCCAGCAGCGGGGGACTAGCGGGCACAGATACGCAGTATTTT. This sequence encodes CASSGGLAGTDTQYF.

J is TRBJ1-5 and V is TRBV2; the D is unclear. The CDR3 totals 12 residues. V lost 3 bases and J 7 bases, leaving 7 bases between the germline ends. Germline V gives CDR1 SNHLY, CDR2 FYNNEI. CDR3 DNA: TGTGCCAGCAGTGACGTGGGCCAGCCCCAGCATTTT. It translates to CASSDVGQPQHF. Together with reference TRBV2 and TRBJ1-5, the CDR3 gives the full variable domain: EPEVTQTPSHQVTQMGQEVILRCVPISNHLYFYWYRQILGQKVEFLVSFYNNEISEKSEIFDDQFSVERPDGSNFTLKIRSTKLEDSAMYFCASSDVGQPQHFGDGTRLSIL.

This chain links TRBV5-1 with TRBJ1-2, with 8 bases identical to TRBD1. CDR1 SGHRS and CDR2 YFSETQ come from the germline V gene. The CDR3 has 15 amino acids. V was pared by 4 bases and J by 4 bases, with 9 bases of the junction left unmatched. The CDR3 nucleotides read TGCGCCAGCAGCCTGGTGGTGGACAGGGCCTATGGCTACACCTTC. Protein: CASSLVVDRAYGYTF.

V usage is TRBV28 and J usage is TRBJ2-7; 7 nucleotides align to TRBD2. This CDR3 comprises 13 residues. In germline, CDR1 is MDHEN, CDR2 SYDVKM. CDR3 bases: TGTGTCGGCGGGGGAGGAGGATCCTACGAGCAGTACTTC. Amino acids: CVGGGGGSYEQYF.

The chain links TRBV9 to TRBJ2-7; D possibly corresponds to TRBD1 (6 bases). The CDR3 is 14 amino acids. With 3 bases removed from V and 3 bases from J, the gap between germline ends came to 13 bases. Germline V lookup: CDR1 SGDLS, CDR2 YYNGEE. The CDR3 spells CASSAPGAHYEQYF. The CDR3 coding sequence is TGTGCCAGCAGCGCCCCAGGGGCGCACTACGAGCAGTACTTC.